Presented here are 21 T cell receptor beta chains from one specimen sequenced in a study of metastatic and nonmetastatic thyroid tumors. TCRdb re-called the PCR reads through MiXCR. Here the sample spans roughly 35,000 clones, roughly 15% being singletons. Every patient was untreated before thyroid surgery. The sample taken for sequencing was blood. Every receptor here comes from a female donor with papillary thyroid cancer or a benign thyroid nodule (not recorded which). Some clones in this sample may be carry-over from other donors' samples.

This clone was picked up many times. This rearrangement joins TRBV12-3 or TRBV12-4 to TRBJ2-5, with TRBD1 as a possible D gene (5 bases). The CDR3 has 14 amino acids. V gave up 0 bases and J gave up 5 bases, with 10 bases separating them. Written as DNA, the CDR3 is TGTGCCAGCAGTTTAGCTACAGGTATCGAGACCCAGTACTTC. This translates into CASSLATGIETQYF.

This clone was counted a few times. A much larger clone sits a single nucleotide away, making a read error possible. V gene TRBV6-5 combines with J gene TRBJ1-1; D call uncertain. The CDR3 is made up of 11 amino acids. Between the trimmed V and J ends, which lost 4 bases and 9 bases, there was a span of 9 bases. CDR1 is MNHEY, CDR2 SVGAGI, per germline. The CDR3 bases are TGTGCCAGCAGTTTGGTCCTTAAAGCTTTCTTT. It specifies CASSLVLKAFF.

The chain couples TRBV3-1 to TRBJ2-5, with D possibly being TRBD2 (5 bases). The CDR3 has 14 residues. The germline V gene encodes CDR1 LGHDT and CDR2 YNNKEL (reference sequence). V lost 4 bases and J lost 5, with 14 bases in between. The CDR3 nucleotides read TGTGCCAGCAGCCTAGCGTTAGTAGGGGAGACCCAGTACTTC. It encodes CASSLALVGETQYF.

This clone was seen a few times. This clone may be a read error of a much larger clone one base away. Other DNA sequences in the same sample also yield this CDR3. The chain links TRBV6-1 to TRBJ2-2; possibly TRBD2 for D (5 bases). There are 13 residues in the CDR3. Looked up from germline, CDR1 is MNHNS and CDR2 is SASEGT. For the CDR3, the DNA is TGCGCCAGCAGATTGTTAGCCGCCGGGGAGCTGTTTTTC. It encodes CASRLLAAGELFF.

By proportion, this clone is medium-sized. V gene TRBV27 combines with J gene TRBJ1-2; D gene uncertain. Germline V gene sequence: CDR1 MNHEY, CDR2 SMNVEV (reference sequence). The CDR3 spans 16 residues. V was pared by 4 bases and J by 8 bases, with 23 bases between. The DNA for the CDR3 is TGTGCCAGCAGTTCCGACTCGGACTGGCGGATGGAGGGCTACACCTTC. This encodes CASSSDSDWRMEGYTF.

The count of this clone is one. The rearrangement links TRBV20-1 to TRBJ2-1, with 7 bases fitting TRBD2. Germline CDR1 and CDR2: DFQATT and SNEGSKA (reference sequence). The CDR3 consists of 17 residues. J was trimmed by 0 bases and V by 4 bases; bases with no gene match: 12. The CDR3 DNA follows: TGCAGTGCTATCCGACCTGGACTAGGGAGCTCCTACAATGAGCAGTTCTTC. Its translation: CSAIRPGLGSSYNEQFF.

V gene TRBV19 combines with J gene TRBJ2-1; D not resolved. This CDR3 is 15 amino acids long. Germline loops: CDR1 LNHDA, CDR2 SQIVND (reference sequence). CDR3 in amino acids: CESSIGPGRANEQFF. In DNA, the CDR3 is TGTGAAAGTAGTATAGGGCCCGGAAGGGCCAATGAGCAGTTCTTC.

The CDR3 spells CAWSVVRGSGPPYGYTF. CDR3 coding DNA: TGTGCCTGGAGTGTTGTCAGGGGGTCGGGTCCGCCTTATGGCTACACCTTC. The rearrangement uses TRBV30 and TRBJ1-2; 7 nucleotides line up with TRBD1. The V and J ends lost 0 bases and 5 bases, in that order; junction bases with no gene match: 15. Germline CDR1 is GTSNPN and CDR2 is SVGIG (reference sequence). The CDR3 runs 17 residues.

This clone was recorded at least ten times. A much larger clone sits a single nucleotide away, making a read error possible. The chain combines TRBV5-1 with TRBJ1-1; 8 nucleotides align to TRBD1. V shed 4 bases, J shed 1 base, and the junction held 9 bases outside the gene matches. The CDR3 spans 16 residues. The germline gives CDR1 SGHRS, CDR2 YFSETQ. The CDR3 DNA reads as TGCGCCAGCAGCCCCTTGACAGGGGCTACGAACACTGAAGCTTTCTTT. Translating it yields CASSPLTGATNTEAFF.

Turning to this clone: A much larger clone lies a single base off, so this may be a read error. The chain joins TRBV4-2 to TRBJ1-4, with D possibly TRBD1 on 5 matching bases. V lost 2 bases to trimming and J lost 8 bases, with 21 bases between them. The CDR3 spans 17 residues. CDR1 is LGHNA, CDR2 YNFKEQ, per germline. The CDR3 sequence: CASSQRQGGRGEEKLFF. The CDR3 DNA follows: TGTGCCAGCAGCCAACGCCAAGGCGGCAGAGGGGAGGAAAAACTGTTTTTT.

This clone has ten or more counts. The rearrangement joins TRBV29-1 to TRBJ1-2; 9 bases are a match to TRBD1. J gave up 6 bases and V 6 bases, and 11 bases lay outside the gene matches. The germline V gene encodes CDR1 SQVTM and CDR2 ANQGSEA. The CDR3 is made up of 14 amino acids. CDR3 sequence (DNA): TGCAGCGTCCCCCCCGGGACAGGGAGGAATGGCTACACCTTC. This sequence encodes CSVPPGTGRNGYTF.

This clone was counted between two and nine times. The V call is TRBV27, the J call TRBJ1-1, with unresolved D. Germline V gene lookup returns CDR1 MNHEY and CDR2 SMNVEV (reference sequence). Trimming removed 4 bases at V and 4 bases at J, with 13 bases between. The CDR3 totals 14 residues. CDR3 sequence (DNA): TGTGCCAGCAGTTCCCAGGTAGAGATCACTGAAGCTTTCTTT. Translating gives CASSSQVEITEAFF.

The chain joins TRBV29-1 to TRBJ1-6, with 8 nucleotides matching TRBD1. The germline V gene encodes CDR1 SQVTM and CDR2 ANQGSEA. This CDR3 is 13 amino acids long. V was pared by 3 bases and J by 11 bases, with 6 bases of the junction left unmatched. The CDR3 DNA sequence: TGCAGCGTTGAGGACAGGGAGACCGCACCCCTCCACTTT. Protein sequence: CSVEDRETAPLHF. Drawing the rest from reference TRBV29-1 and TRBJ1-6, the complete variable domain is SAVISQKPSRDICQRGTSLTIQCQVDSQVTMMFWYRQQPGQSLTLIATANQGSEATYESGFVIDKFPISRPNLTFSTLTVSNMSPEDSSIYLCSVEDRETAPLHFGNGTRLTVT.

Relative to its sample, this clone is medium-sized (0.01 to 0.1%). The chain is built from TRBV6-1 and TRBJ2-1, with unresolved D. This CDR3 comprises 13 residues. Per the germline V gene, CDR1 is MNHNS and CDR2 is SASEGT. Trimming stripped 6 bases from V and 8 bases from J, with 14 bases between. The CDR3 region has the DNA TGTGCCAGCAGCCTACAAGCGAGGTATGAGCAGTTCTTC. Encoded protein: CASSLQARYEQFF.

This chain connects TRBV30 to TRBJ1-1; D might be TRBD1 (5 bases). V gave up 3 bases and J gave up 0 bases, with 11 bases separating them. CDR3 length: 14 residues. Per germline, CDR1 GTSNPN and CDR2 SVGIG (reference sequence). The CDR3, as DNA: TGTGCCTGGAGCCGGGCGGGGGTGAACACTGAAGCTTTCTTT. This gives the protein CAWSRAGVNTEAFF. The entire variable domain, with the rest obtained from reference TRBV30 and TRBJ1-1, is as follows: SQTIHQWPATLVQPVGSPLSLECTVEGTSNPNLYWYRQAAGRGLQLLFYSVGIGQISSEVPQNLSASRPQDRQFILSSKKLLLSDSGFYLCAWSRAGVNTEAFFGQGTRLTVV.

The table lists this clone with many counts. This rearrangement joins TRBV4-1 to TRBJ2-7; D is ambiguous. This CDR3 contains 14 residues. V was clipped by 4 bases and J by 3 bases, with 13 bases between them. Germline loops: CDR1 MGHRA, CDR2 YSYEKL. The CDR3 DNA is TGCGCCAGCAGCCTCGGATCCCCCAGCTACGAGCAGTACTTC. The encoded protein is CASSLGSPSYEQYF.

This clone was observed at least ten times. The same CDR3 is also encoded by other DNA sequences in this sample. The chain carries TRBV7-9 and TRBJ2-1; TRBD2 matches 10 bases. The ends lost 5 bases at V and 5 bases at J; junction bases unmatched: 3. Germline V gene lookup returns CDR1 SEHNR and CDR2 FQNEAQ (reference sequence). The CDR3 totals 14 residues. The CDR3 is CASSHGLADNEQFF. The CDR3 nucleotides read TGTGCCAGCAGCCACGGACTAGCGGACAATGAGCAGTTCTTC. Looking up the rest from reference TRBV7-9 and TRBJ2-1 gives the full variable domain: DTGVSQNPRHKITKRGQNVTFRCDPISEHNRLYWYRQTLGQGPEFLTYFQNEAQLEKSRLLSDRFSAERPKGSFSTLEIQRTEQGDSAMYLCASSHGLADNEQFFGPGTRLTVL.

This clone was counted at least ten times. The genes are TRBV15 and TRBJ1-5; no reliable D call. Germline V CDR1 and CDR2: LNHNV, YYDKDF (reference sequence). This CDR3 region has 14 residues. With 0 bases removed from V and 1 base from J, the gap between germline ends came to 4 bases. For the CDR3, the DNA is TGTGCCACCAGCAGAGATGGGAGCAATCAGCCCCAGCATTTT. Its translation is CATSRDGSNQPQHF.

The V and J genes are TRBV6-1 and TRBJ2-7, with D tentatively TRBD1 (5 bases). CDR1 MNHNS and CDR2 SASEGT come from the germline V gene. CDR3 length: 15 amino acids. Trimming took off 6 bases at V and 3 bases at J, with 18 bases between the two ends. CDR3: CASREIEGVLYEQYF. CDR3 bases: TGTGCCAGCAGAGAGATAGAAGGGGTCCTCTACGAGCAGTACTTC.

This chain links TRBV20-1 with TRBJ1-6, with D maybe TRBD1 (6 bases). CDR1 and CDR2 (germline): DFQATT, SNEGSKA (reference sequence). CDR3 size: 16 residues. V lost 3 bases and J lost 3, with 15 bases in between. CDR3 in DNA: TGCAGTGCTAGCCGCTCCGGACAGAACTATAATTCACCCCTCCACTTT. Residues: CSASRSGQNYNSPLHF.

This clone occurred many times. The rearrangement links TRBV5-1 to TRBJ2-2; tentatively, D is TRBD2 (6 bases). From germline, CDR1 is SGHRS and CDR2 YFSETQ. CDR3 length: 14 residues. V dropped 6 bases and J dropped 1 base, with 10 bases sitting between them. The CDR3 DNA follows: TGCGCCAGCACCATTAGCGGGAACACCGGGGAGCTGTTTTTT. As protein: CASTISGNTGELFF.